This T cell receptor beta chain was captured by sequencing in a study of blood T cell repertoires in COVID-19. The data were produced by immunoSEQ multiplex PCR, yet TCRdb's version contains in-frame clones alone and is incomplete. The sample has approximately 100,000 clones, roughly 85% seen once. The CDR3 is 17 residues long. From germline, CDR1 is MNHEY and CDR2 SMNVEV (reference sequence). V lost 5 bases, J lost 0 bases, and 7 bases stayed unmatched. The source is an elderly man with acute or convalescent COVID-19. The sample comprised peripheral blood. The chain uses TRBV27 and TRBJ2-6; 7 nucleotides line up with TRBD1. DNA for the CDR3: TGTGCCAGCAGTCCCTGGACAGGCTTCTCTGGGGCCAACGTCCTGACTTTC. The encoded protein is CASSPWTGFSGANVLTF.